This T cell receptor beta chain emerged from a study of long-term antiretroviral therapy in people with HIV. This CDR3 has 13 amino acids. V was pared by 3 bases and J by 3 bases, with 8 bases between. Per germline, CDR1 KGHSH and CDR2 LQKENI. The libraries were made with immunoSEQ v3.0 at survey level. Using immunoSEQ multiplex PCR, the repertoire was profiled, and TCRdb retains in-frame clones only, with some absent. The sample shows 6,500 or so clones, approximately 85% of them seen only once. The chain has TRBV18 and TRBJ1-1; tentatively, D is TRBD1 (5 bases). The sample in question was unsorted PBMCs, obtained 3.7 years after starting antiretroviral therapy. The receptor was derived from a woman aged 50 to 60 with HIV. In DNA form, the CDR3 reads TGTGCCAGCTCACCGACAGAGGACACTGAAGCTTTCTTT. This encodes CASSPTEDTEAFF.